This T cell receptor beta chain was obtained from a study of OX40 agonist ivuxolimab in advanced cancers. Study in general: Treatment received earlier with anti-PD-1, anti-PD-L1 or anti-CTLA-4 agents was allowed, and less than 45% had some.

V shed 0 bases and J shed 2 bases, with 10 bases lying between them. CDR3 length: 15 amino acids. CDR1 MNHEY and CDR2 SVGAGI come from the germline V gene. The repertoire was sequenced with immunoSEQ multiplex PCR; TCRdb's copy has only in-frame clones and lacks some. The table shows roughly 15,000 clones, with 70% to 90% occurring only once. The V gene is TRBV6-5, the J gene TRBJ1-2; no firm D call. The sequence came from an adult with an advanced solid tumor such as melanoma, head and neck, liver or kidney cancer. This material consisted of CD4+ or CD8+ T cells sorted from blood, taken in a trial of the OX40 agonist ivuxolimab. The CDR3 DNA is TGTGCCAGCAGTTACTCGCGGCACTGGAACTATGGCTACACCTTC. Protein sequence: CASSYSRHWNYGYTF.